The source of this T cell receptor (beta chain) is a study of cytotoxic CD8 clonotypes in ibrutinib-treated CLL. General study results and limits: Clonality at baseline surpassed age-matched healthy donors and tracked circulating CD8+ T-cell counts.

Clones were read by immunoSEQ multiplex PCR, and TCRdb kept only the in-frame ones, dropping some. The sample gives roughly 42,000 clones, about 65% of which show up once; roughly 21% is in the top ten. Regarding this clone: Its antigen is as yet unknown.

The germline V gene encodes CDR1 MDHEN and CDR2 SYDVKM. Unmatched junction bases numbered 8, after V lost 2 bases and J lost 5 bases. The CDR3 contains 15 residues. This TCR came from a human donor with chronic lymphocytic leukemia. The V and J genes are TRBV28 and TRBJ1-2, with TRBD1 matching over 7 bases. The sequencing used PBMCs, collected after 24 months of ibrutinib treatment. The CDR3 DNA follows: TGTGCCAGCAGTTTAAAGCCCGGGACAGCGTATGGCTACACCTTC. Its protein is CASSLKPGTAYGYTF.